This T cell receptor beta chain is drawn from a study of blood T cell repertoires in COVID-19. The overall study: Sources were T cells, B-cell-depleted T cells, or PBMCs; the material itself was cDNA or gDNA.

Data came from immunoSEQ multiplex PCR; TCRdb stores just in-frame clones and leaves some out. The profile shows about 49,000 clones, about 92% of them singletons. The CDR3 loop spans 14 amino acids. Germline-derived CDR1 and CDR2 are SNHLY and FYNNEI. With V trimmed by 4 bases and J by 7 bases, 7 bases remained unmatched. This clone appeared once. The source of this sequence is a man aged 55 to 70 with COVID-19, enrolled during active disease. Material for sequencing was peripheral blood. The gene calls are TRBV2 and TRBJ1-5; 7 nucleotides agree with TRBD1. The CDR3 loop is CASSALQGSQPQHF. In nucleotides, the CDR3 is TGTGCCAGCAGTGCCTTACAGGGGAGCCAGCCCCAGCATTTT.